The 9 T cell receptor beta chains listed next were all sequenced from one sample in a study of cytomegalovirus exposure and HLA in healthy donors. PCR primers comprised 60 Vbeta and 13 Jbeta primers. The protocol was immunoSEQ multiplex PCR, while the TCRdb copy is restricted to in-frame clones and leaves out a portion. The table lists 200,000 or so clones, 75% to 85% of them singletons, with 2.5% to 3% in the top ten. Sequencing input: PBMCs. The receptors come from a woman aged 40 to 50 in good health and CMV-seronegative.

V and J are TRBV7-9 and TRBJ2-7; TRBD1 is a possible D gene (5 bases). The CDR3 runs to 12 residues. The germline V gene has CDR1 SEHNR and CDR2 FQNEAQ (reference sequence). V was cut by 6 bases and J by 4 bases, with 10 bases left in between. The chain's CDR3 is CASRDSGYEQYF. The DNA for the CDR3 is TGTGCCAGCAGAGACTCAGGGTACGAGCAGTACTTC.

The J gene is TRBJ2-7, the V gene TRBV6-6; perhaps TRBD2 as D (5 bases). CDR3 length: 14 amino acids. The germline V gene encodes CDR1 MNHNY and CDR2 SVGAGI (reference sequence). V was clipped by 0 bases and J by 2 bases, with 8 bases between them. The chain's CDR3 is CASSYSGRTYEQYF. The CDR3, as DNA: TGTGCCAGCAGTTACTCGGGGAGAACCTACGAGCAGTACTTC.

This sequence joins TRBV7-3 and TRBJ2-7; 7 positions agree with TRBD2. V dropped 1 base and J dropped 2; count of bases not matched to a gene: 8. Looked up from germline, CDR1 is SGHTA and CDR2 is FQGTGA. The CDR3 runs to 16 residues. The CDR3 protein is CASSLNAGRGAYEQYF. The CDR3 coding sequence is TGTGCCAGCAGCTTAAATGCAGGCCGGGGGGCCTACGAGCAGTACTTC.

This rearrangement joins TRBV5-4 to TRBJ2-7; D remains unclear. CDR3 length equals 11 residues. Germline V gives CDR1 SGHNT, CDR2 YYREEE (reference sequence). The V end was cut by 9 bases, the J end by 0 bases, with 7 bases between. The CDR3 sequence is CATHSSYEQYF. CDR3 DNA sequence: TGTGCCACCCATAGCTCCTACGAGCAGTACTTC.

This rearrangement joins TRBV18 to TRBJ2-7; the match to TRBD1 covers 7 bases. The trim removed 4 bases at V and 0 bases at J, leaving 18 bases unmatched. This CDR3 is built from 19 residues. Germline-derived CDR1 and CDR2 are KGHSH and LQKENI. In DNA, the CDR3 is TGTGCCAGCTCACGTAGACAGGGCGTCATGTACCATGGCTCCTACGAGCAGTACTTC. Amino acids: CASSRRQGVMYHGSYEQYF.

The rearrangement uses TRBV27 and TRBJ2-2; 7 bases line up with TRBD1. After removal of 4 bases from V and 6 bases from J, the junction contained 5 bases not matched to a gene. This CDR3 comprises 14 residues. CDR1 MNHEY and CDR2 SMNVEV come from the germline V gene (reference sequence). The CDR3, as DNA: TGTGCCAGCAGTTCCTACAGGGGCGCCGGGGAGCTGTTTTTT. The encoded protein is CASSSYRGAGELFF.

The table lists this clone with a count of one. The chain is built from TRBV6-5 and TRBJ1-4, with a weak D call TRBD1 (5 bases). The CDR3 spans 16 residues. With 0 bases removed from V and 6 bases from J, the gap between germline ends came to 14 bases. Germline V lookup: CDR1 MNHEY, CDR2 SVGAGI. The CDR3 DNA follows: TGTGCCAGCAGTTACTCGAAGGGGAGGGCTGATGAAAAACTGTTTTTT. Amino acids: CASSYSKGRADEKLFF.

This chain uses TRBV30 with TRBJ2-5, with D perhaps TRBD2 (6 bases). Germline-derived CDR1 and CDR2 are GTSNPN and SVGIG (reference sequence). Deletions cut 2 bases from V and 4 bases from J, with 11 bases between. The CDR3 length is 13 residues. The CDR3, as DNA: TGTGCCTGGAGTCTACTAGCTCCAGAGACCCAGTACTTC. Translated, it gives CAWSLLAPETQYF. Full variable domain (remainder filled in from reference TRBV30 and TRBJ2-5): SQTIHQWPATLVQPVGSPLSLECTVEGTSNPNLYWYRQAAGRGLQLLFYSVGIGQISSEVPQNLSASRPQDRQFILSSKKLLLSDSGFYLCAWSLLAPETQYFGPGTRLLVL.

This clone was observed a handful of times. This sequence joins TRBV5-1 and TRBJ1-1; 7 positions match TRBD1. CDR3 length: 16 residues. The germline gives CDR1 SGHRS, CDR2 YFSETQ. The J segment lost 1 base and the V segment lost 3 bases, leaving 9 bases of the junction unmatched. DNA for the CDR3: TGCGCCAGCAGCTCCCAGGGGGGTATAGCGAACACTGAAGCTTTCTTT. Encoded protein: CASSSQGGIANTEAFF.